This TCR beta chain was obtained from a study of blood T cell repertoires in COVID-19. Study context: From the United States, Italy and Spain came samples of acute and convalescent COVID-19. PBMCs, B-cell-depleted T cells, or T cells were the source of the cDNA or gDNA that made up the material.

The method was immunoSEQ multiplex PCR; TCRdb's version includes in-frame clones alone and lacks a portion of them. The sample has a few hundred thousand clones, 75% to 90% seen once. With regard to this clone: The sample contains more than one DNA sequence encoding this CDR3.

Trimming cost V 2 bases and J 4 bases; bases outside gene matches: 3. This CDR3 is 14 amino acids long. In germline, CDR1 is SGHRS, CDR2 YFSETQ. Sequenced: PBMCs or T cells enriched from blood (not recorded which). V is TRBV5-1 and J is TRBJ1-1; the match to TRBD1 covers 9 bases. The clonotype comes from a woman aged 45-59 years who had recovered from COVID-19. CDR3 coding DNA: TGCGCCAGCAGCTTACAGGGGGCTGGCACTGAAGCTTTCTTT. Protein product: CASSLQGAGTEAFF.